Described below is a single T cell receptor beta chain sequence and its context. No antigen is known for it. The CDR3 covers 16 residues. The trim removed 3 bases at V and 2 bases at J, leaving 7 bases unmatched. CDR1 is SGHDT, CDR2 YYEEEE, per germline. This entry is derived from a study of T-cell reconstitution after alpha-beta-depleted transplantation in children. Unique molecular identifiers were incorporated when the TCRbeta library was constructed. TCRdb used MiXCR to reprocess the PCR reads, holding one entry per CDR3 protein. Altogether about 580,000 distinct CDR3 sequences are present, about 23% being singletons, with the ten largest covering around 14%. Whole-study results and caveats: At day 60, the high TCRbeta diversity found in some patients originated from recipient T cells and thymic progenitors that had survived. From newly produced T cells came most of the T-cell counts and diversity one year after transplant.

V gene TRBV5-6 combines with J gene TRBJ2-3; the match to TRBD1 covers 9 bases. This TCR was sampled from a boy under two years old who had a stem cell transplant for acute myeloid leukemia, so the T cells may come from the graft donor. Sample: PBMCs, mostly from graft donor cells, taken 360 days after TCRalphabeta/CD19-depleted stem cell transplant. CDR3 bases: TGTGCCAGCAGCTCTACGCGGGACAGGGTCACAGATACGCAGTATTTT. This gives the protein CASSSTRDRVTDTQYF.